The 2 T cell receptor beta chains below come from one sample, sequenced in a study of blood T cell repertoires in COVID-19. The protocol was immunoSEQ multiplex PCR, while the TCRdb copy is restricted to in-frame clones and leaves out a portion. The data contain under 200,000 clones, approximately 83% of them seen just once; the ten biggest clones take up around 2%. The sample was peripheral blood. Receptor source: a woman older than 75 with acute or convalescent COVID-19.

The J gene is TRBJ1-2, the V gene TRBV6-1; D uncertain. Looked up from germline, CDR1 is MNHNS and CDR2 is SASEGT. V dropped 8 bases and J dropped 3 bases, with 10 bases sitting between them. This CDR3 contains 12 residues. The CDR3 sequence: CASSAPDYGYTF. In nucleotides, the CDR3 is TGTGCCAGCTCTGCCCCGGACTATGGCTACACCTTC.

The V gene is TRBV12-3 or TRBV12-4, the J gene TRBJ1-1, with 9 bases aligning to TRBD1. The CDR3 is 13 amino acids. Unmatched junction bases numbered 3, after V lost 6 bases and J lost 4 bases. This CDR3 is CASSTGGITEAFF. CDR3 DNA: TGTGCCAGCAGCACAGGGGGCATCACTGAAGCTTTCTTT.